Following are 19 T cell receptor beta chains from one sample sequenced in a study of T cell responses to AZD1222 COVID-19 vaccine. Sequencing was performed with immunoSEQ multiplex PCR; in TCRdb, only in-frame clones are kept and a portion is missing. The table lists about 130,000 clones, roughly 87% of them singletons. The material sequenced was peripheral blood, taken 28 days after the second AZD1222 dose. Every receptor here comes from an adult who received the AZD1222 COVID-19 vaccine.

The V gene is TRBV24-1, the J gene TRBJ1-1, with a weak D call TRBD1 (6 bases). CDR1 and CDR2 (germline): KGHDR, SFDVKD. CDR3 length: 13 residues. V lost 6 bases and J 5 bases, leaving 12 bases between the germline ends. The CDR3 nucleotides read TGTGCCACCAGTAGGATGCAGGGGACTGAAGCTTTCTTT. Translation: CATSRMQGTEAFF.

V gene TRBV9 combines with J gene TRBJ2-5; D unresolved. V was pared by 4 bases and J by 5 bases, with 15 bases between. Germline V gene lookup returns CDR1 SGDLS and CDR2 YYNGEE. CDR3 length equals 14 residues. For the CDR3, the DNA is TGTGCCAGCAGCCCCACTTACGGTCCCGAGACCCAGTACTTC. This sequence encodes CASSPTYGPETQYF.

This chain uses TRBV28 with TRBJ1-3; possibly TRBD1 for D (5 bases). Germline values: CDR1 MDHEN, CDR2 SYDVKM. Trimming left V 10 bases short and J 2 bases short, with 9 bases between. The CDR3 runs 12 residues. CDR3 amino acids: CAIGGAGNTIYF. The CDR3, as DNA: TGTGCCATCGGGGGAGCTGGAAACACCATATATTTT.

CDR3 nucleotides: TGTGCCAGCAGCTCACCATCCTCTGGAAACACCATATATTTT. Protein: CASSSPSSGNTIYF. V is TRBV11-2 and J is TRBJ1-3, with unresolved D. The CDR3 runs 14 residues. Germline CDR1 reads SGHAT; CDR2 reads FQNNGV. Trimming cost V 4 bases and J 0 bases, with 7 bases left between them. Drawing the rest from reference TRBV11-2 and TRBJ1-3, the complete variable domain is EAGVAQSPRYKIIEKRQSVAFWCNPISGHATLYWYQQILGQGPKLLIQFQNNGVVDDSQLPKDRFSAERLKGVDSTLKIQPAKLEDSAVYLCASSSPSSGNTIYFGEGSWLTVV.

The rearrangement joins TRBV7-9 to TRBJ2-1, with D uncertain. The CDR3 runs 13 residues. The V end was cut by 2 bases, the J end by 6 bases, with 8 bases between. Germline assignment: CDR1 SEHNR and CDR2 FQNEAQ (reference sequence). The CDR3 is CASSLNPINEQFF. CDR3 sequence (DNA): TGTGCCAGCAGCTTAAACCCTATCAATGAGCAGTTCTTC.

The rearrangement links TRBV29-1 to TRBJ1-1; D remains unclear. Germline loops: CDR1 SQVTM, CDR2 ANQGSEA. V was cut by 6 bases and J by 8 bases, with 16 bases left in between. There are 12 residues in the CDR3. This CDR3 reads CSVKLIAREAFF. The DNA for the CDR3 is TGCAGCGTCAAACTTATAGCACGGGAAGCTTTCTTT.

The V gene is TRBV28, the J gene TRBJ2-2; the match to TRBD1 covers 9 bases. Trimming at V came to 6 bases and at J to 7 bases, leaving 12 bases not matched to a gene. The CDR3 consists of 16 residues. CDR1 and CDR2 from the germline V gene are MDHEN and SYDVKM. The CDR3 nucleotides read TGTGCCAGCAGATCCCCGGGACAGGGAACTAGCGGGGAGCTGTTTTTT. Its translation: CASRSPGQGTSGELFF. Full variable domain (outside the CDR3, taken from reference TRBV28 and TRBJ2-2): DVKVTQSSRYLVKRTGEKVFLECVQDMDHENMFWYRQDPGLGLRLIYFSYDVKMKEKGDIPEGYSVSREKKERFSLILESASTNQTSMYLCASRSPGQGTSGELFFGEGSRLTVL.

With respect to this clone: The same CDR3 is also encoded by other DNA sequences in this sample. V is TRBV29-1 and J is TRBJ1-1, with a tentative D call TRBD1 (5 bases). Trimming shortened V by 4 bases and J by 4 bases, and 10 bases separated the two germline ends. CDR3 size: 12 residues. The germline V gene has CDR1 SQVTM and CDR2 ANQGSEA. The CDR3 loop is CSVGSGGTEAFF. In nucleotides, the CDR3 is TGCAGCGTTGGGTCTGGGGGCACTGAAGCTTTCTTT.

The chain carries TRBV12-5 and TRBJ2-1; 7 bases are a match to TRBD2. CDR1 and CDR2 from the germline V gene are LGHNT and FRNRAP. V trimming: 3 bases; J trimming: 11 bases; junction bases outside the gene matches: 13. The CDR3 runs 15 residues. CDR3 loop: CASGFWASGIGKQFF. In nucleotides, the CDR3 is TGTGCTAGTGGTTTTTGGGCTAGCGGAATCGGAAAGCAGTTCTTC.

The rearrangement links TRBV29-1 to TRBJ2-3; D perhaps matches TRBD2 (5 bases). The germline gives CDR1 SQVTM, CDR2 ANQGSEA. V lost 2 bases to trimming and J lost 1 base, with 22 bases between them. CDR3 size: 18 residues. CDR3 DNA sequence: TGCAGCGTTGAAAAGAATACACTCCTGGGAGCTGGCACAGATACGCAGTATTTT. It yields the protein CSVEKNTLLGAGTDTQYF.

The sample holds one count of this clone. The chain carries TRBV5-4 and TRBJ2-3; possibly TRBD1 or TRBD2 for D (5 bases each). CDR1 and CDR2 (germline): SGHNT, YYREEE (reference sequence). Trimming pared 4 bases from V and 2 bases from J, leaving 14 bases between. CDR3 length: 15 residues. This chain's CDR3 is CASSAPGGITDTQYF. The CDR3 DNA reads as TGTGCCAGCAGCGCACCTGGGGGAATCACAGATACGCAGTATTTT.

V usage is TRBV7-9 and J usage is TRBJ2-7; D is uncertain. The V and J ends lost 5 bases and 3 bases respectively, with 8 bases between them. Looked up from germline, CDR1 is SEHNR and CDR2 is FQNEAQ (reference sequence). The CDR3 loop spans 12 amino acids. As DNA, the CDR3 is TGTGCCAGCAGCCCCCTCGGCTACGAGCAGTACTTC. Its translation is CASSPLGYEQYF.

The CDR3 is CASEGVGETQYF. CDR3 sequence (DNA): TGTGCCAGCGAAGGAGTTGGAGAGACCCAGTACTTC. This chain uses TRBV28 with TRBJ2-5; no clear D. Germline CDR1 reads MDHEN; CDR2 reads SYDVKM. V gave up 8 bases and J gave up 4 bases, with 11 bases separating them. There are 12 residues in the CDR3.

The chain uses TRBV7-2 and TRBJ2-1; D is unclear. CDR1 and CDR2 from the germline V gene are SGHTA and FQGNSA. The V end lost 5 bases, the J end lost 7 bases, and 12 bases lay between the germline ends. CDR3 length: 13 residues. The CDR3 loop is CASSDPQANEQFF. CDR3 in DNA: TGTGCCAGCAGCGACCCCCAGGCAAATGAGCAGTTCTTC.

Here the CDR3 reads CASSPLHSEQYF. For the CDR3, the DNA is TGTGCCAGCAGTCCTCTCCATAGTGAGCAGTACTTC. This chain connects TRBV12-3 or TRBV12-4 to TRBJ2-7; D remains ambiguous. The CDR3 contains 12 residues. The V end lost 5 bases, the J end lost 7 bases, and 12 bases lay between the germline ends.

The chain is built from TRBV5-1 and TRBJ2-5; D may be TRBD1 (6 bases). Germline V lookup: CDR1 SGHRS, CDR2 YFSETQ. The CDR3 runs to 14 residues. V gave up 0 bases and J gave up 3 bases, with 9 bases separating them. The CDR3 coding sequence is TGCGCCAGCAGCTTGGACAGGGCAGAAGAGACCCAGTACTTC. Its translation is CASSLDRAEETQYF.

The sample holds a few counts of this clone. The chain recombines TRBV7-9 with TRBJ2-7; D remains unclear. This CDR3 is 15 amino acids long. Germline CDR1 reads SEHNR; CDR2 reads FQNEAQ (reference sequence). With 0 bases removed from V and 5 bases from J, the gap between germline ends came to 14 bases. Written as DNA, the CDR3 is TGTGCCAGCAGCTTAGCGATATTGGCAGGCGACGAGCAGTACTTC. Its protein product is CASSLAILAGDEQYF.

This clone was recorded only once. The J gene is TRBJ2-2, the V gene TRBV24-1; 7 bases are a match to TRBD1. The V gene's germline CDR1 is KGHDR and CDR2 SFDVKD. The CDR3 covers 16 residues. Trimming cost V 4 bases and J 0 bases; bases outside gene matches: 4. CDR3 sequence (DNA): TGTGCCACCAGTGAGGGGACAGCTGCGAACACCGGGGAGCTGTTTTTT. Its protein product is CATSEGTAANTGELFF.

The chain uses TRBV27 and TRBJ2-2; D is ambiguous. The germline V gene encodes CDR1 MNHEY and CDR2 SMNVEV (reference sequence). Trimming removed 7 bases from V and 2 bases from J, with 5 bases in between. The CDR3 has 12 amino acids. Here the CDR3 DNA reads TGTGCCAGCACCTACAACACCGGGGAGCTGTTTTTT. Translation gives CASTYNTGELFF.